This T cell receptor beta chain was recovered during a study of human T cells and chemical hapten exposure. Study details: Patch tests applied 0.01% DPC to the upper back and were scored after 6 days.

Regarding time point: patch test 2, 6 weeks after DPC sensitization. Regarding treatment: therapeutic diphenylcyclopropenone sensitization with weekly scalp DPC. Germline CDR1 reads SEHNR; CDR2 reads FQNEAQ (reference sequence). The CDR3 sequence is 15 residues long. Trimming removed 4 bases at V and 9 bases at J, with 22 bases between. This clonotype was detected many times. TCRdb re-derived calls from the RACE reads in MiXCR, one entry per CDR3 protein. The sample shows roughly 30,000 distinct CDR3 sequences, approximately 10% of them seen only once. The gene calls are TRBV7-9 and TRBJ2-7, with a tentative D call TRBD2 (6 bases). The receptor was isolated from a man between 25 and 39 years old with alopecia areata. Some clones in this sample may be carry-over from other donors' samples. Sequenced material: whole blood, taken in connection with sensitization to the hapten diphenylcyclopropenone (DPC). The CDR3 loop reads CASSSTRDGGLLQYF. The CDR3 DNA is TGTGCCAGCAGCTCGACCCGGGACGGCGGACTACTGCAGTACTTC. Based on the CDR3 plus reference TRBV7-9 and TRBJ2-7, the full variable domain is DTGVSQNPRHKITKRGQNVTFRCDPISEHNRLYWYRQTLGQGPEFLTYFQNEAQLEKSRLLSDRFSAERPKGSFSTLEIQRTEQGDSAMYLCASSSTRDGGLLQYFGPGTRLTVT.